This passage covers 23 T cell receptor beta chains from one sample sequenced in a study of cytomegalovirus exposure and HLA in healthy donors. Primers: 60 Vbeta forward and 13 Jbeta reverse. Data came from immunoSEQ multiplex PCR; TCRdb stores just in-frame clones and leaves some out. This table has tens of thousands of clones, around 59% appearing once. The source material was PBMCs. The receptor source for this set is a human donor in good health.

This clone was counted only a few times. This chain joins TRBV19 and TRBJ1-3; TRBD1 agrees at 8 bases. Trimming at V came to 5 bases and at J to 0 bases, leaving 6 bases not matched to a gene. CDR1 and CDR2 (germline): LNHDA, SQIVND (reference sequence). CDR3 length: 16 amino acids. The CDR3 reads CASSRGTGLSGNTIYF. CDR3 nucleotide sequence: TGTGCCAGTAGTCGAGGGACAGGCCTCTCTGGAAACACCATATATTTT.

The V call is TRBV18, the J call TRBJ2-7, with 7 bases identical to TRBD2. CDR3 length: 15 residues. Germline loops: CDR1 KGHSH, CDR2 LQKENI. V lost 3 bases and J lost 5; bases outside the gene matches: 10. This chain's CDR3 is CASSPGGTFSNEQYF. Written as DNA, the CDR3 is TGTGCCAGCTCACCGGGGGGGACCTTTTCCAACGAGCAGTACTTC.

The chain combines TRBV5-1 with TRBJ2-3; 12 bases are shared with TRBD2. Germline V gene lookup returns CDR1 SGHRS and CDR2 YFSETQ. J was trimmed by 1 base and V by 2 bases; bases with no gene match: 2. The CDR3 runs 16 residues. CDR3 in amino acids: CASSFPSGGGTDTQYF. In nucleotides, the CDR3 is TGCGCCAGCAGCTTTCCTAGCGGGGGGGGCACAGATACGCAGTATTTT. The complete variable domain, with remaining parts taken from reference TRBV5-1 and TRBJ2-3, reads KAGVTQTPRYLIKTRGQQVTLSCSPISGHRSVSWYQQTPGQGLQFLFEYFSETQRNKGNFPGRFSGRQFSNSRSEMNVSTLELGDSALYLCASSFPSGGGTDTQYFGPGTRLTVL.

J is TRBJ2-3 and V is TRBV11-3; no firm D call. In germline, CDR1 is SGHNT, CDR2 YENEEA. CDR3 length: 13 amino acids. V lost 1 base and J 10 bases, leaving 12 bases between the germline ends. The CDR3 DNA follows: TGTGCCAGCAGCTTAGGCGGCGGTGATGCGCAGTATTTT. It yields the protein CASSLGGGDAQYF.

This rearrangement joins TRBV9 to TRBJ1-1; the D gene is possibly TRBD1 (5 bases). The ends were cut back, 3 bases at V and 5 bases at J, with 17 bases in the middle. Germline-derived CDR1 and CDR2 are SGDLS and YYNGEE. The CDR3 is 15 residues long. The DNA for the CDR3 is TGTGCCAGCAGCGCCCCATGGAGCGGGGCGACTGAAGCTTTCTTT. Translating gives CASSAPWSGATEAFF.

The rearrangement links TRBV7-6 to TRBJ1-3; 9 nucleotides line up with TRBD1. The V segment lost 5 bases and the J segment 0 bases; nucleotides outside the gene matches: 5. This CDR3 region has 16 residues. Germline loops: CDR1 SGHVS, CDR2 FNYEAQ. CDR3 region: CASSLGTGPSGNTIYF. The CDR3 DNA is TGTGCCAGCAGCCTGGGGACAGGGCCCTCTGGAAACACCATATATTTT.

This chain links TRBV11-3 with TRBJ2-3, with 7 bases that match TRBD2. After removal of 6 bases from V and 6 bases from J, the junction contained 12 bases not matched to a gene. CDR1 is SGHNT and CDR2 is YENEEA in the germline V gene. The CDR3 is made up of 15 amino acids. The CDR3 nucleotides read TGTGCCAGCAGTAGGGAGACTAGCCGTCAGGATACGCAGTATTTT. Translating gives CASSRETSRQDTQYF.

The count of this clone is one. This chain connects TRBV7-2 to TRBJ2-1, with 7 bases matching TRBD1. CDR3 length equals 15 residues. With 1 base clipped from V and 4 bases from J, the junction kept 4 bases outside the gene matches. Germline values: CDR1 SGHTA, CDR2 FQGNSA. The CDR3 reads CASSLGTGPYNEQFF. The CDR3 region has the DNA TGTGCCAGCAGCTTAGGGACAGGTCCTTACAATGAGCAGTTCTTC.

The chain couples TRBV7-6 to TRBJ2-5; TRBD2 is a possible D gene (5 bases). CDR3 length equals 17 residues. The germline V gene has CDR1 SGHVS and CDR2 FNYEAQ. The ends were cut back, 1 base at V and 0 bases at J, with 15 bases in the middle. CDR3 residues: CASSLEFGDANQETQYF. DNA for the CDR3: TGTGCCAGCAGCTTAGAGTTCGGGGATGCTAACCAAGAGACCCAGTACTTC.

V is TRBV5-1 and J is TRBJ2-5; D perhaps matches TRBD1 (6 bases). Judging by the DNA end, TRBJ2-7 fits better; the J call may be wrong. Germline V gives CDR1 SGHRS, CDR2 YFSETQ. The CDR3 covers 15 residues. As DNA, the CDR3 is TGCGCCAGCATTTTATCGGGACATAACTCCTACGAGCAGTACTTC. Translated, it gives CASILSGHNSYEQYF.

The chain uses TRBV18 and TRBJ2-7; no reliable D call. Germline V gene sequence: CDR1 KGHSH, CDR2 LQKENI. The V end was cut by 2 bases, the J end by 0 bases, with 5 bases between. This CDR3 has 13 amino acids. The CDR3 DNA reads TGTGCCAGCTCACCAGCAGGCTCCTACGAGCAGTACTTC. It codes for CASSPAGSYEQYF.

This chain connects TRBV5-4 to TRBJ2-3, with 11 bases aligning to TRBD1. Trimming removed 4 bases from V and 3 bases from J; junction bases left unmatched: 4. The CDR3 consists of 15 residues. Germline CDR1 reads SGHNT; CDR2 reads YYREEE (reference sequence). In DNA form, the CDR3 reads TGTGCCAGCAGCCTGGACAGGGGGCTTACAGATACGCAGTATTTT. Translation: CASSLDRGLTDTQYF.

The chain has TRBV7-6 and TRBJ1-2, with a tentative D call TRBD1 (5 bases). V lost 0 bases to trimming and J lost 9 bases, with 17 bases between them. Germline V gives CDR1 SGHVS, CDR2 FNYEAQ. There are 15 residues in the CDR3. The DNA of the CDR3 is TGTGCCAGCAGCTTAGCGGGCACCGCGGGGGTGAGCTACACCTTC. Its protein is CASSLAGTAGVSYTF.

This chain connects TRBV9 to TRBJ2-2; TRBD2 aligns across 11 bases. Germline assignment: CDR1 SGDLS and CDR2 YYNGEE. The CDR3 sequence is 16 residues long. V shed 4 bases, J shed 0 bases, and the junction held 2 bases outside the gene matches. This CDR3 reads CASSQGLAANTGELFF. CDR3 DNA sequence: TGTGCCAGCAGCCAGGGACTAGCGGCGAACACCGGGGAGCTGTTTTTT. Looking up the rest from reference TRBV9 and TRBJ2-2 gives the full variable domain: DSGVTQTPKHLITATGQRVTLRCSPRSGDLSVYWYQQSLDQGLQFLIQYYNGEERAKGNILERFSAQQFPDLHSELNLSSLELGDSALYFCASSQGLAANTGELFFGEGSRLTVL.

This clone was counted a few times. This chain connects TRBV4-1 to TRBJ2-1, with D hard to call. V was clipped by 0 bases and J by 9 bases, with 21 bases between them. Germline values: CDR1 MGHRA, CDR2 YSYEKL. The CDR3 extends over 17 amino acids. The CDR3 sequence is CASSQEVTGARKSEQFF. CDR3 coding DNA: TGCGCCAGCAGCCAAGAAGTCACGGGTGCGAGAAAGAGTGAGCAGTTCTTC.

CDR3 coding DNA: TGCGCCAGCAGCTTGAATGGTCGGAGCATGAACACTGAAGCTTTCTTT. This gives the protein CASSLNGRSMNTEAFF. The V and J genes are TRBV5-1 and TRBJ1-1, with no clear D. The V gene's germline CDR1 is SGHRS and CDR2 YFSETQ. Trimming left V 1 base short and J 0 bases short, with 13 bases between. The CDR3 is 16 residues long.

The chain recombines TRBV5-1 with TRBJ1-2; tentative D call: TRBD1 (6 bases). Trimming cost V 6 bases and J 6 bases, with 21 bases left between them. Germline CDR1 SGHRS, CDR2 YFSETQ. The CDR3 runs 15 residues. CDR3 residues: CASKQGGGEQNGYTF. CDR3 DNA sequence: TGCGCCAGCAAACAAGGGGGAGGGGAACAGAATGGCTACACCTTC.

The sample holds a few counts of this clone. The rearrangement joins TRBV9 to TRBJ2-7; D not resolved. Per the germline V gene, CDR1 is SGDLS and CDR2 is YYNGEE. Trimming removed 4 bases at V and 5 bases at J, with 13 bases between. This CDR3 is 13 amino acids long. DNA for the CDR3: TGTGCCAGCAGCCCCCACCTCGCGAACGAGCAGTACTTC. It yields the protein CASSPHLANEQYF.

The chain joins TRBV4-3 to TRBJ2-2; TRBD1 aligns across 7 bases. The CDR3 totals 16 residues. CDR1 and CDR2 from the germline V gene are LGHNA and YSLEER. J gave up 7 bases and V 1 base, and 9 bases lay outside the gene matches. The CDR3 DNA is TGCGCCAGCAGCCAAGGGAGAAGGGGGCGCGGCGGGGAGCTGTTTTTT. Amino acids: CASSQGRRGRGGELFF.

This clone was counted between two and nine times. The chain joins TRBV18 to TRBJ2-1; possibly TRBD2 for D (5 bases). The CDR3 contains 14 residues. The V end was cut by 1 base, the J end by 7 bases, with 11 bases between. Germline V gives CDR1 KGHSH, CDR2 LQKENI. As DNA, the CDR3 is TGTGCCAGCTCACCACAGAGGGTCACGAATGAGCAGTTCTTC. Amino acid sequence: CASSPQRVTNEQFF. Full variable domain (missing parts from reference TRBV18 and TRBJ2-1): NAGVMQNPRHLVRRRGQEARLRCSPMKGHSHVYWYRQLPEEGLKFMVYLQKENIIDESGMPKERFSAEFPKEGPSILRIQQVVRGDSAAYFCASSPQRVTNEQFFGPGTRLTVL.

In its sample, this clone was seen a few times. Here the CDR3 DNA reads TGTGCCAGCTCACCCCCCGGCAGGGGCGGATTGAGCAATCAGCCCCAGCATTTT. Its protein product is CASSPPGRGGLSNQPQHF. V and J are TRBV18 and TRBJ1-5; maybe TRBD1 (6 bases). Germline CDR1 KGHSH, CDR2 LQKENI. Between the trimmed V and J ends, which lost 3 bases and 1 base, there was a span of 19 bases. The CDR3 loop spans 18 amino acids. Combining the CDR3 with reference TRBV18 and TRBJ1-5 gives the whole variable domain NAGVMQNPRHLVRRRGQEARLRCSPMKGHSHVYWYRQLPEEGLKFMVYLQKENIIDESGMPKERFSAEFPKEGPSILRIQQVVRGDSAAYFCASSPPGRGGLSNQPQHFGDGTRLSIL.

This clone has a handful of counts. The rearrangement links TRBV7-9 to TRBJ2-7; D possibly corresponds to TRBD1 (6 bases). Trimming cost V 1 base and J 0 bases, with 10 bases left between them. The CDR3 spans 15 residues. CDR1 and CDR2 (germline): SEHNR, FQNEAQ (reference sequence). The CDR3 loop is CASSLGLQGSYEQYF. For the CDR3, the DNA is TGTGCCAGCAGCTTAGGTTTACAGGGCTCCTACGAGCAGTACTTC.

V usage is TRBV5-6 and J usage is TRBJ1-3; D may be TRBD1 (5 bases). The CDR3 is 16 amino acids. The germline CDR1 and CDR2 sequences are SGHDT and YYEEEE. Trimming shortened V by 1 base and J by 0 bases, and 11 bases separated the two germline ends. CDR3 nucleotides: TGTGCCAGCAGCTTGAGTGGGGGGAGCTCTGGAAACACCATATATTTT. It translates to CASSLSGGSSGNTIYF.